This TCR beta chain is from a study of T cell repertoires in cytomegalovirus infection. Study-wide background: CMV infection and matching HLA type were both indicated by public TCR beta signatures.

Study observations and caveats: Ex vivo, HLA-C-restricted CMV-specific TCR beta clonotypes prevailed over the rest of the response. Frequencies of public TCR beta families were cumulated, and this identified carriers of CMV plus the relevant HLA.

From germline, CDR1 is MNHEY and CDR2 SVGEGT. V lost 5 bases and J lost 1, with 14 bases in between. CDR3 length equals 15 residues. TCRdb redid the calling of the reads with MiXCR, one entry per CDR3 protein. Of 150,000 to 190,000 distinct CDR3 sequences listed, around 20% are singletons. Concerning this clonotype itself: Its antigen is not identified.

The sequencing sample was made of PBMCs. V usage is TRBV6-2 or TRBV6-3 and J usage is TRBJ2-5; D might be TRBD1 (6 bases). This TCR was sampled from a human donor in good health (CMV status not recorded). Some clones in this sample may be carry-over from other donors' samples. The CDR3 spells CASSPRRGTQETQYF. CDR3 in DNA: TGTGCCAGCAGTCCTCGAAGGGGGACCCAAGAGACCCAGTACTTC.